This passage covers 21 T cell receptor beta chains from one sample sequenced in a study of shared clonotypes between healthy human individuals. Only in-frame clones appear in the TCRdb table, and some are missing; sequencing was by immunoSEQ multiplex PCR. Here the sample spans 740,000 or so clones, about 80% being singletons. The source material was memory CD4+ T cells sorted from blood. Subset: CD45RA-negative fraction. Receptors were obtained from a woman younger than 45 in good health.

J is TRBJ2-7 and V is TRBV5-1; tentative D call: TRBD2 (6 bases). CDR1 SGHRS and CDR2 YFSETQ come from the germline V gene. The CDR3 covers 14 residues. The V and J ends lost 7 bases and 7 bases respectively, with 21 bases between them. CDR3 DNA sequence: TGCGCCAGCGGAACGGGGACTGGAGGCTTGGAGCAGTACTTC. Translated: CASGTGTGGLEQYF.

The chain carries TRBV18 and TRBJ1-1; D ambiguous. CDR1 and CDR2 (germline): KGHSH, LQKENI. CDR3 size: 14 residues. Trimming left V 6 bases short and J 2 bases short, with 13 bases between. CDR3 sequence reads: CASSPTTRNTEAFF. In DNA, the CDR3 is TGTGCCAGCTCTCCAACGACACGTAACACTGAAGCTTTCTTT.

The gene calls are TRBV7-9 and TRBJ2-2, with TRBD2 matching over 12 bases. Germline lookup yields CDR1 SEHNR and CDR2 FQNEAQ (reference sequence). Germline trimming cut 5 bases from V and 6 bases from J; bases unmatched to any gene: 7. This CDR3 has 16 residues. The CDR3 bases are TGTGCCAGCAGCGCCATTCTAGCGGGAGGGCCCGGGGAGCTGTTTTTT. Protein sequence: CASSAILAGGPGELFF.

In the case of this clone: This likely came from a read error, as a far larger clone is one base away. The DNA for the CDR3 is TGTGCCAGCAGCTTAGAAGGACAGATGGACTATGGCCACACCTTC. This sequence encodes CASSLEGQMDYGHTF. The rearrangement links TRBV7-2 to TRBJ1-2, with a weak D call TRBD1 (6 bases). Looked up from germline, CDR1 is SGHTA and CDR2 is FQGNSA. The CDR3 extends over 15 amino acids.

This clone appeared once. The chain is built from TRBV28 and TRBJ2-7, with 7 bases matching TRBD2. The CDR3 consists of 16 residues. Germline V lookup: CDR1 MDHEN, CDR2 SYDVKM. J lost 4 bases, V lost 4 bases, and 13 bases had no gene match. CDR3 in DNA: TGTGCCAGCAGTTCCCTCGGGGGGTCAAACCGATACGAGCAGTACTTC. It yields the protein CASSSLGGSNRYEQYF.

The chain joins TRBV27 to TRBJ2-3, with D hard to call. V lost 5 bases and J 0 bases, leaving 12 bases between the germline ends. Per germline, CDR1 MNHEY and CDR2 SMNVEV (reference sequence). The length of the CDR3 is 15 residues. CDR3 in DNA: TGTGCCAGCAGTCCTTTATCTCCTAGCACAGATACGCAGTATTTT. Translated: CASSPLSPSTDTQYF.

The chain links TRBV28 to TRBJ1-5, with unresolved D. Germline V gene lookup returns CDR1 MDHEN and CDR2 SYDVKM. V was shortened by 4 bases and J by 7 bases, with 17 bases between the two germline ends. This CDR3 comprises 15 residues. The CDR3 loop reads CASSSMGWARQPQHF. In DNA form, the CDR3 reads TGTGCCAGCAGTTCTATGGGATGGGCTAGGCAGCCCCAGCATTTT.

The rearrangement joins TRBV7-9 to TRBJ2-1; D unresolved. The V and J ends lost 2 bases and 2 bases respectively, with 13 bases between them. CDR1 and CDR2 from the germline V gene are SEHNR and FQNEAQ (reference sequence). The CDR3 is 16 amino acids. CDR3 nucleotides: TGTGCCAGCAGCTTATCCCAGATCGGCGCCTACAATGAGCAGTTCTTC. It yields the protein CASSLSQIGAYNEQFF.

The rearrangement joins TRBV11-2 to TRBJ1-4, with D tentatively TRBD1 (6 bases). This CDR3 is built from 14 residues. V gave up 8 bases and J gave up 6 bases, with 16 bases separating them. CDR1 is SGHAT, CDR2 FQNNGV, per germline. CDR3 bases: TGTGCCAGCTCCCGGGGGCAGGGCCATGAAAAACTGTTTTTT. It yields the protein CASSRGQGHEKLFF.

The rearrangement joins TRBV6-5 to TRBJ1-1; tentatively, D is TRBD1 (5 bases). The germline V and J ends were trimmed by 5 bases and 1 base, with 11 bases remaining between them. Germline V gene data show CDR1 as MNHEY and CDR2 as SVGAGI. CDR3 length: 14 residues. The CDR3 sequence is CASSRREGNTEAFF. DNA for the CDR3: TGTGCCAGCAGTCGCAGGGAGGGGAACACTGAAGCTTTCTTT.

There are many counts of this clone. The chain links TRBV27 to TRBJ1-5; possibly TRBD1 for D (6 bases). Germline CDR1 and CDR2: MNHEY and SMNVEV (reference sequence). Between the trimmed V and J ends, which lost 3 bases and 3 bases, there was a span of 12 bases. The CDR3 has 15 residues. As DNA, the CDR3 is TGTGCCAGCAGTTTCACGGGGGCGTACAATCAGCCCCAGCATTTT. This gives the protein CASSFTGAYNQPQHF.

This clone has at least ten counts. The rearrangement uses TRBV9 and TRBJ2-3; 8 bases agree with TRBD2. Germline CDR1 is SGDLS and CDR2 is YYNGEE. V lost 2 bases to trimming and J lost 2 bases; unmatched junction nucleotides: 10. This CDR3 is built from 17 residues. The CDR3 spells CASSVRGGGRPTDTQYF. The CDR3 DNA reads as TGTGCCAGCAGCGTGAGGGGAGGCGGGAGGCCCACAGATACGCAGTATTTT.

CDR3 bases: TGCGCCAGCAGCTTGATGGCTAGCGGGAGTAGCACAGATACGCAGTATTTT. Translation gives CASSLMASGSSTDTQYF. The J gene is TRBJ2-3, the V gene TRBV5-1; 10 nucleotides match TRBD2. V dropped 1 base and J dropped 0; count of bases not matched to a gene: 5. This CDR3 region has 17 residues. The germline CDR1 and CDR2 sequences are SGHRS and YFSETQ.

As concerns this clone: A much larger clonotype is one base distant, so this may be a read error. The sample contains more than one DNA sequence encoding this CDR3. The chain's CDR3 is CASSLDGMNTEAFF. CDR3 coding DNA: TGTGCCAGCAGCTTAGACGGGATGAACACTGAAGCTTTCTTT. The chain links TRBV7-9 to TRBJ1-1; D unclear. The CDR3 is made up of 14 amino acids. Germline V CDR1 and CDR2: SEHNR, FQNEAQ (reference sequence). V lost 1 base and J 0 bases, leaving 6 bases between the germline ends.

Worth noting for this clone: A clone one base away is much larger, so this may be a read error. The chain links TRBV5-6 to TRBJ2-3; tentatively, D is TRBD2 (6 bases). The V end lost 5 bases, the J end lost 0 bases, and 10 bases lay between the germline ends. This CDR3 contains 14 residues. Germline V gene lookup returns CDR1 SGHDT and CDR2 YYEEEE. DNA of the CDR3: TGTGCCAGCAGTCCCGGGACTAGCACAGATACGCAGTATTTT. It translates to CASSPGTSTDTQYF.

About this clone: Other DNA sequences in the same sample also yield this CDR3. The CDR3 is CASSLVGGETQYF. The CDR3 region has the DNA TGCGCCAGCAGCTTGGTCGGTGGCGAGACCCAGTACTTC. The chain uses TRBV5-1 and TRBJ2-5; D not resolved. Trimming removed 0 bases from V and 5 bases from J, with 8 bases in between. Germline CDR1 reads SGHRS; CDR2 reads YFSETQ. The CDR3 spans 13 residues.

The gene calls are TRBV6-1 and TRBJ2-3; D is undetermined. The length of the CDR3 is 15 residues. V lost 6 bases and J lost 9, with 22 bases in between. Germline CDR1 is MNHNS and CDR2 is SASEGT. CDR3 sequence: CASRALGTVLLTQYF. CDR3 DNA: TGTGCCAGCAGAGCTCTGGGAACTGTCCTTCTAACGCAGTATTTT.

The chain uses TRBV5-1 and TRBJ1-3; no firm D call. Between the trimmed V and J ends, which lost 3 bases and 0 bases, there was a span of 10 bases. The germline CDR1 and CDR2 sequences are SGHRS and YFSETQ. There are 15 residues in the CDR3. The CDR3 sequence is CASSYTLGSGNTIYF. The CDR3 region has the DNA TGCGCCAGCAGCTATACTCTAGGCTCTGGAAACACCATATATTTT.

The chain carries TRBV18 and TRBJ2-6; a possible D gene is TRBD1 (5 bases). Germline CDR1 is KGHSH and CDR2 is LQKENI. V was trimmed by 5 bases and J by 2 bases, leaving 13 bases between them. This CDR3 is 16 amino acids long. Written as DNA, the CDR3 is TGTGCCAGCTCATCTGACAGAATGACTGGGGCCAACGTCCTGACTTTC. Its translation is CASSSDRMTGANVLTF.

The chain joins TRBV28 to TRBJ1-2, with 8 bases that match TRBD1. The junction had 9 bases not matched to a gene; V was cut back by 1 base and J by 8 bases. Germline CDR1 MDHEN, CDR2 SYDVKM. The CDR3 length is 15 residues. Here the CDR3 reads CASSLLLGQGNGYTF. The CDR3 region has the DNA TGTGCCAGCAGTTTATTACTCGGACAGGGAAACGGCTACACCTTC.

This clone was seen more than once but under ten times. This sequence joins TRBV19 and TRBJ2-3, with 8 positions matching TRBD1. With 6 bases clipped from V and 1 base from J, the junction kept 3 bases outside the gene matches. Germline loops: CDR1 LNHDA, CDR2 SQIVND (reference sequence). The CDR3 has 14 residues. CDR3 loop: CASRVTGGTDTQYF. The CDR3 DNA reads as TGTGCCAGTAGGGTGACAGGGGGCACAGATACGCAGTATTTT.